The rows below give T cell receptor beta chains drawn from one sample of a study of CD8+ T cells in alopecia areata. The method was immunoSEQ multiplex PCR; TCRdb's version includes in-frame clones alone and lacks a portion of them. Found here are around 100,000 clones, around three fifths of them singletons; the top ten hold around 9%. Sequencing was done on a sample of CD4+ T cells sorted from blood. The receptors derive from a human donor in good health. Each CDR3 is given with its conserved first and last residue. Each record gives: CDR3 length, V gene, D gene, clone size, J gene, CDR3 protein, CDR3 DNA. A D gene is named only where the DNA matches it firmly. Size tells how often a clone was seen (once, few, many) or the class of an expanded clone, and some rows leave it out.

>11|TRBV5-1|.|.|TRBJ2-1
CASSRRNEQFF
TGCGCCAGCAGCCGGAGGAATGAGCAGTTCTTC
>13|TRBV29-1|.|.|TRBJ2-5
CSVLRDFVETQYF
TGCAGCGTTCTCCGGGACTTTGTGGAGACCCAGTACTTC
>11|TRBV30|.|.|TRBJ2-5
CAWAKDSHQYF
TGTGCCTGGGCCAAGGATTCGCATCAGTACTTC
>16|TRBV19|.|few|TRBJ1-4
CASSPSIGATNEKLFF
TGTGCCAGTAGTCCCTCCATAGGTGCAACTAATGAAAAACTGTTTTTT
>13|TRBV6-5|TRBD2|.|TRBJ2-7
CASSYEGGREQYF
TGTGCCAGCAGTTACGAGGGAGGGCGCGAGCAGTACTTC
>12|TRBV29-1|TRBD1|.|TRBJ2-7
CSVERDRAEQYF
TGCAGCGTTGAGAGGGACAGGGCTGAGCAGTACTTC
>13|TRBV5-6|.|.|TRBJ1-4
CASSTLWGEKLFF
TGTGCCAGCAGCACCCTTTGGGGTGAAAAACTGTTTTTT
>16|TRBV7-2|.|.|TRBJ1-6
CASSLVWGVENSPLHF
TGTGCCAGCAGCTTAGTGTGGGGCGTAGAAAATTCACCCCTCCACTTT
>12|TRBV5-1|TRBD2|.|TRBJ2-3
CASSREGDTQYF
TGCGCCAGCAGCCGGGAGGGAGATACGCAGTATTTT
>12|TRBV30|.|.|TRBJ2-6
CACLSGANVLTF
TGTGCCTGCCTCTCTGGGGCCAACGTCCTGACTTTC
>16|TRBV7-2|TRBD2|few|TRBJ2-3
CASSLLAGASKDTQYF
TGTGCCAGCAGCTTGCTAGCGGGGGCGTCTAAAGATACGCAGTATTTT
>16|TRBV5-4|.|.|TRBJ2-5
CASSWAMAGHQETQYF
TGTGCCAGCAGCTGGGCCATGGCAGGACACCAAGAGACCCAGTACTTC
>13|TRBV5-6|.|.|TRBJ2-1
CASSLGAYNEQFF
TGTGCCAGCAGCTTGGGGGCCTACAATGAGCAGTTCTTC
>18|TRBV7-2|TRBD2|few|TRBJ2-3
CASSFVGTSGGALDTQYF
TGTGCCAGCAGCTTTGTCGGGACTAGCGGGGGGGCATTAGATACGCAGTATTTT
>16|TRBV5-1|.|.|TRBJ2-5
CASSLAPGSGPETQYF
TGCGCCAGCAGCTTGGCTCCGGGATCGGGCCCAGAGACCCAGTACTTC
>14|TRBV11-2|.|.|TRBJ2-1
CASSSHWGANEQFF
TGTGCCAGCAGCTCCCACTGGGGGGCCAATGAGCAGTTCTTC
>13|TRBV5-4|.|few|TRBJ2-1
CASSFHQAFEQFF
TGTGCCAGCAGCTTCCATCAGGCGTTTGAGCAGTTCTTC
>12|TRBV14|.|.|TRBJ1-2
CASSQGYDGYTF
TGTGCCAGCAGCCAAGGTTACGATGGCTACACCTTC